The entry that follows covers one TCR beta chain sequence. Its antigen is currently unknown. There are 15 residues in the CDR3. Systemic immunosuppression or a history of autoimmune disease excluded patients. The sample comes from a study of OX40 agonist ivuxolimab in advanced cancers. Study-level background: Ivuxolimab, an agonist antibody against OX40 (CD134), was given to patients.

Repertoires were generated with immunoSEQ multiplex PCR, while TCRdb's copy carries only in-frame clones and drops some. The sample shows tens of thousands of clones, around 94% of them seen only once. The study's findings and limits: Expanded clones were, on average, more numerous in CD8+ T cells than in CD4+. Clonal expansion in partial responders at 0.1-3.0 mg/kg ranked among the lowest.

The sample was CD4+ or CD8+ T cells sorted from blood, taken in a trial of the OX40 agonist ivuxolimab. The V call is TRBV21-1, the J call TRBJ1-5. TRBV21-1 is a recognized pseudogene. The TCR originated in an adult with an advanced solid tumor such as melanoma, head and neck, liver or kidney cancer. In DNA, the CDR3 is TGTGCCAGCAGCAAAGTCTCCGCGGACGGTCAGCCCCAGCATTTT. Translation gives CASSKVSADGQPQHF.